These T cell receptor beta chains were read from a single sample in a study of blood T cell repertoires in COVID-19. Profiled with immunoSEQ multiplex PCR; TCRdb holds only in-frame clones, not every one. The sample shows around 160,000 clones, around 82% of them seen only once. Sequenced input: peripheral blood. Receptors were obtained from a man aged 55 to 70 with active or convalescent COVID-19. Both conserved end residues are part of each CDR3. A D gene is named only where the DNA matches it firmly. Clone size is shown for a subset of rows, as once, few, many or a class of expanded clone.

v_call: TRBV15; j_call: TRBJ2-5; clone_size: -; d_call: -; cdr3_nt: TGTGCCACCAGCAGAGACCGCGGGGCCCAAGAGACCCAGTACTTC; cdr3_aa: CATSRDRGAQETQYF
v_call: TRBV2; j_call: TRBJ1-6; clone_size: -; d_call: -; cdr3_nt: TGTGCCAGCCGAGGGGGATTTAATTCACCCCTCCACTTT; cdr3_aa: CASRGGFNSPLHF
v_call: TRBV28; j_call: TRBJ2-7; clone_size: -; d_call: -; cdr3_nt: TGTGCCAGCAGTTTACCGGGATCCTCCTACGAGCAGTACTTC; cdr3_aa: CASSLPGSSYEQYF
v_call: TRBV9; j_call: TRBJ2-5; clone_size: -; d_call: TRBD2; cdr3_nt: TGTGCCAGCAGCGTAGATGCACTAGCGGTTGAGACCCAGTACTTC; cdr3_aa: CASSVDALAVETQYF
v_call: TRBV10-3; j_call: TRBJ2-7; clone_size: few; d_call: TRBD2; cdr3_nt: TGTGCCATCAGTGAGGGCAGCGGGAACTCCTACGAGCAGTACTTC; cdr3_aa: CAISEGSGNSYEQYF
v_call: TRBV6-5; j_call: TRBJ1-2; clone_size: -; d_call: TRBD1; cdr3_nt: TGTGCCAGCAGGGTGGGACAGGGGATGAACTATGGCTACACCTTC; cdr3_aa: CASRVGQGMNYGYTF
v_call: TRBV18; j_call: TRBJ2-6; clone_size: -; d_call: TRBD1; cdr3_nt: TGTGCCAGCTCACCGGGACAGGTCAAGGTCTCTGGGGCCAACGTCCTGACTTTC; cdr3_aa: CASSPGQVKVSGANVLTF
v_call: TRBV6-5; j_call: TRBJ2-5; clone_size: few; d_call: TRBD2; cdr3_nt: TGTGCCAGCAGGGCTAGCGGGAGGCAGGGAGAGACCCAGTACTTC; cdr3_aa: CASRASGRQGETQYF
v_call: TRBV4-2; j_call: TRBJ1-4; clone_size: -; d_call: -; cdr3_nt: TGTGCCAGCAGCCAAGATTTCGACAGAGCAACTAATGAAAAACTGTTTTTT; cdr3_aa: CASSQDFDRATNEKLFF
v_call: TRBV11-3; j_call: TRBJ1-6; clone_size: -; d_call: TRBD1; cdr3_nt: TGTGCCAGCAGCTCACCGGGACAGGCGGGATCTTATAATTCACCCCTCCACTTT; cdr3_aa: CASSSPGQAGSYNSPLHF
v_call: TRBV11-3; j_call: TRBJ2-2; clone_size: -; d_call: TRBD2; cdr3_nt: TGTGCCAGCAGCGCGCGACTAGCGGGGAAGGTCGGGGAGCTGTTTTTT; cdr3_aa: CASSARLAGKVGELFF
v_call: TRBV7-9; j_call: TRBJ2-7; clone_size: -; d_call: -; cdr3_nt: TGTGCCAGCAGCTTAGGAAGAGTCCCGGGAGTGTACGAGCAGTACTTC; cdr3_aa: CASSLGRVPGVYEQYF
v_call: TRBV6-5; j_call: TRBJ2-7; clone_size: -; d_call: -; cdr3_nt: TGTGCCAGCAGACAGGCAGTCGGGGGATACTACGAGCAGTACTTC; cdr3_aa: CASRQAVGGYYEQYF
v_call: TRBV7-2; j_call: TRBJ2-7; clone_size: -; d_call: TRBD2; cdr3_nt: TGTGCCAGCAGCCTTACCCGGCTAGCGGGGAGTTACGAGCAGTACTTC; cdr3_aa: CASSLTRLAGSYEQYF
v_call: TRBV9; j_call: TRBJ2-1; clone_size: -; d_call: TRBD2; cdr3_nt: TGTGCCAGCAGCCCCCGACTAGCGCTCAATGAGCAGTTCTTC; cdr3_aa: CASSPRLALNEQFF
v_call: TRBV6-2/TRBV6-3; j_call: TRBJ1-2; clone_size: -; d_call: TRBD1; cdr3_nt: TGTGCCAGCAGTTCCGCCCGCAGGGGGCTTGGCTACACCTTC; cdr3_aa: CASSSARRGLGYTF
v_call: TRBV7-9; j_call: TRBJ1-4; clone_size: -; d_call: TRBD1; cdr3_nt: TGTGCCAGCAGCTATGGACAGGGCGGTGAAAAACTGTTTTTT; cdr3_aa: CASSYGQGGEKLFF
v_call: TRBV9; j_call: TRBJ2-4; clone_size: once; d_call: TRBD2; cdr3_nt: TGTGCCAGCAGCGTAGGAGGGACTAGCGGGAGTATTCAGTACTTC; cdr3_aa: CASSVGGTSGSIQYF
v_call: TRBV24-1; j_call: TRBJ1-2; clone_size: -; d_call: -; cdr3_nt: TGTGCCACCAGTTTCACAGGCTATGGCTACACCTTC; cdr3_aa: CATSFTGYGYTF
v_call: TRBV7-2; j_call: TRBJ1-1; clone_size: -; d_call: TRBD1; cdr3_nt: TGTGCCAGCAGCTTAGATGGGACAGGGGATGCTTTCTTT; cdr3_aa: CASSLDGTGDAFF
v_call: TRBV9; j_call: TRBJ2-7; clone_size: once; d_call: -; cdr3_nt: TGTGCCAGCAGCCAAGGGCCGGCCGGGGGCGAGCAGTACTTC; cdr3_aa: CASSQGPAGGEQYF
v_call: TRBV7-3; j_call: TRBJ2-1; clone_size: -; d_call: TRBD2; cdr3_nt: TGTGCCAGCAGCTTAATCGGGACTAGCGGTTCCTACAATGAGCAGTTCTTC; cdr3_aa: CASSLIGTSGSYNEQFF
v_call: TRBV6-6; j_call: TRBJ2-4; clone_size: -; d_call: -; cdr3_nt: TGTGCCAGCAGTCCACGACAGGCCCCACTAGCCAAAAACATTCAGTACTTC; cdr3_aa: CASSPRQAPLAKNIQYF
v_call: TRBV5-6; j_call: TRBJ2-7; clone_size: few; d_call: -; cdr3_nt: TGTGCCAGCAGCTCTGGCTTCGGAGCCTACGAGCAGTACTTC; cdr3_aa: CASSSGFGAYEQYF
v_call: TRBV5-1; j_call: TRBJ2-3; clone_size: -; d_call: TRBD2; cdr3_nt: TGCGCCAGCAGCTTGGCTAGCGGAGGCACAGATACGCAGTATTTT; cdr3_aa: CASSLASGGTDTQYF
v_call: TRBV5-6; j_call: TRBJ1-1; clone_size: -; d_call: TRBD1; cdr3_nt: TGTGCCAGCAGCAGGACAGGGCCCACTGAAGCTTTCTTT; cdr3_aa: CASSRTGPTEAFF
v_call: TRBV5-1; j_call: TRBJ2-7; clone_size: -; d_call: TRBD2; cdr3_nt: TGCGCCAGCAGCCCCCCGGGACTAGCGGGATCCTACGAGCAGTACTTC; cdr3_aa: CASSPPGLAGSYEQYF
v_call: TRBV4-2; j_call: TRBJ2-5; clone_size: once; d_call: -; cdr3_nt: TGTGCCAGCAGCCAAGAAATTCTTGGGACAAAACAAGAGACCCAGTACTTC; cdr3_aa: CASSQEILGTKQETQYF
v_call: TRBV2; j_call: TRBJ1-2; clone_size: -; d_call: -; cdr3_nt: TGTGCCAGCAGTGAAGGGAGTATAGCAGGCTACACCTTC; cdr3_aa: CASSEGSIAGYTF
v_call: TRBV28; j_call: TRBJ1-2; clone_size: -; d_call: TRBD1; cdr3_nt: TGTGCCAGCAGCACAGGGGTTGGAGGCTACACCTTC; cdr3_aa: CASSTGVGGYTF
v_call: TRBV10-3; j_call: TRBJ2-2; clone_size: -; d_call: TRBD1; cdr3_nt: TGTGCCATCAGTGAGTCGCCGACAGGGGGCGCAGCGATAAGGACCGGGGAGCTGTTTTTT; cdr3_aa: CAISESPTGGAAIRTGELFF
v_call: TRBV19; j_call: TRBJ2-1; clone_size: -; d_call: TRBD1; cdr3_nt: TGTGCCAGTAGTATAGGGTGGGGACAGTCGGACTCCTACAATGAGCAGTTCTTC; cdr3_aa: CASSIGWGQSDSYNEQFF
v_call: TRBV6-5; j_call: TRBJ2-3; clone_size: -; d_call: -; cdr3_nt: TGTGCCAGCAGTTATCGGACAGGCACAGATACGCAGTATTTT; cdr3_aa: CASSYRTGTDTQYF
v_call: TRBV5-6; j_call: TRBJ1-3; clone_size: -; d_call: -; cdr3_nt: TGTGCCAGCAGCCTAGGACAGGGAAACACCATATATTTT; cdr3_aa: CASSLGQGNTIYF
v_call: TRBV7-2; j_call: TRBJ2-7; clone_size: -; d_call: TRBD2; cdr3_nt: TGTGCCAGCAGCTTAGAGCCAATGGGACTAGCGAACGAGCAGTACTTC; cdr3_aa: CASSLEPMGLANEQYF
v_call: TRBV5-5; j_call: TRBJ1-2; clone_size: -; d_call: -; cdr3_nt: TGTGCCAGCAGCTGGGACATGGCTGGCTACACCTTC; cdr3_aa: CASSWDMAGYTF
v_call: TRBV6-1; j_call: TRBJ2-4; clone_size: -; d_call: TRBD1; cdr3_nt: TGTGCCAGCAGTGAATGGGGACAGGGGACCCTAGCCAAAAACATTCAGTACTTC; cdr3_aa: CASSEWGQGTLAKNIQYF